A selection of T cell receptor beta chains follows, all from one sample in a study of T-cell memory formation after mild COVID-19. TCRdb itself ran the 5' RACE reads through MiXCR, one entry per CDR3 protein. Altogether about 340,000 distinct CDR3 sequences are present, approximately 21% being singletons, with the ten largest covering around an eighth. Sequenced material: PBMCs or a T cell subset sorted from them (not recorded which). These receptors originate from an adult woman who had mild COVID-19 (a few samples of this study predate the infection). Cell type and time point are not known. The CDR3 runs from the conserved cysteine through the conserved F or W. A D gene is named only where the DNA matches it firmly. Size is omitted from some rows. Given values are once, few, many or a class for expanded clones.

cdr3_aa: CASSLEGRPSPRGQETQYF; cdr3_nt: TGCGCCAGCAGCTTGGAGGGACGGCCGTCTCCCCGGGGCCAAGAGACCCAGTACTTC; clone_size: few; j_call: TRBJ2-5; d_call: -; v_call: TRBV5-1
cdr3_aa: CSARVGGPDTEAFF; cdr3_nt: TGCAGTGCTAGAGTGGGAGGGCCCGATACGGAAGCTTTCTTT; clone_size: few; j_call: TRBJ1-1; d_call: -; v_call: TRBV20-1
cdr3_aa: CSVLAPTEAFF; cdr3_nt: TGCAGCGTCCTCGCACCAACTGAAGCTTTCTTT; clone_size: few; j_call: TRBJ1-1; d_call: -; v_call: TRBV29-1
cdr3_aa: CASSHPGRGAVDEQFF; cdr3_nt: TGTGCCAGCAGCCACCCGGGGCGGGGGGCCGTGGATGAGCAGTTCTTC; clone_size: -; j_call: TRBJ2-1; d_call: TRBD2; v_call: TRBV9
cdr3_aa: CASSQLGQGVTEAFF; cdr3_nt: TGTGCCAGCAGCCAGCTTGGACAGGGGGTGACTGAAGCTTTCTTT; clone_size: -; j_call: TRBJ1-1; d_call: TRBD1; v_call: TRBV4-2
cdr3_aa: CASSHRDDVQETQYF; cdr3_nt: TGTGCCAGCAGCCACCGGGACGACGTACAAGAGACCCAGTACTTC; clone_size: -; j_call: TRBJ2-5; d_call: -; v_call: TRBV11-1
cdr3_aa: CSGGTNSYEQYF; cdr3_nt: TGCAGCGGGGGGACAAACTCCTACGAGCAGTACTTC; clone_size: many; j_call: TRBJ2-7; d_call: -; v_call: TRBV29-1
cdr3_aa: CSARARIGGDVDEQFF; cdr3_nt: TGCAGTGCTAGAGCTAGAATAGGGGGGGACGTGGATGAGCAGTTCTTC; clone_size: -; j_call: TRBJ2-1; d_call: -; v_call: TRBV20-1
cdr3_aa: CASSQTTGFGTDTQYF; cdr3_nt: TGTGCCAGCAGCCAGACTACAGGGTTCGGCACAGATACGCAGTATTTT; clone_size: few; j_call: TRBJ2-3; d_call: -; v_call: TRBV12-3/TRBV12-4
cdr3_aa: CASSSGQGANYGYTF; cdr3_nt: TGTGCCAGCAGCTCAGGACAGGGGGCAAACTATGGCTACACCTTC; clone_size: -; j_call: TRBJ1-2; d_call: TRBD1; v_call: TRBV7-9
cdr3_aa: CSAQGQLNTEAFF; cdr3_nt: TGCAGTGCCCAGGGACAGCTGAACACTGAAGCTTTCTTT; clone_size: few; j_call: TRBJ1-1; d_call: TRBD1; v_call: TRBV20-1
cdr3_aa: CASSYTPASGGGYTF; cdr3_nt: TGTGCCAGCAGTTACACCCCTGCCTCAGGCGGCGGCTACACCTTC; clone_size: once; j_call: TRBJ1-2; d_call: -; v_call: TRBV6-5
cdr3_aa: CASSLDATYEQFF; cdr3_nt: TGCGCCAGCAGCTTGGATGCCACATATGAGCAGTTCTTC; clone_size: -; j_call: TRBJ2-1; d_call: -; v_call: TRBV5-1
cdr3_aa: CSVERGTIRDTQYF; cdr3_nt: TGCAGCGTTGAAAGGGGAACAATCCGGGATACGCAGTATTTT; clone_size: few; j_call: TRBJ2-3; d_call: -; v_call: TRBV29-1
cdr3_aa: CASSPSAGGYEQYF; cdr3_nt: TGCGCCAGCAGCCCCTCGGCGGGAGGTTACGAGCAGTACTTC; clone_size: -; j_call: TRBJ2-7; d_call: TRBD2; v_call: TRBV5-1
cdr3_aa: CASSRGQRGVGYTF; cdr3_nt: TGTGCCAGCAGCCGGGGGCAGCGCGGGGTTGGCTACACCTTC; clone_size: -; j_call: TRBJ1-2; d_call: -; v_call: TRBV2
cdr3_aa: CASAGLTGRSDEQFF; cdr3_nt: TGTGCCAGCGCAGGCCTGACAGGGCGAAGCGACGAGCAGTTCTTC; clone_size: few; j_call: TRBJ2-1; d_call: TRBD1; v_call: TRBV6-1
cdr3_aa: CASSPQGLSTEAFF; cdr3_nt: TGTGCCAGCAGCCCTCAGGGGCTGAGTACTGAAGCTTTCTTT; clone_size: -; j_call: TRBJ1-1; d_call: -; v_call: TRBV12-3/TRBV12-4
cdr3_aa: CATSERGGTEAFF; cdr3_nt: TGTGCCACCAGTGAGCGGGGGGGCACTGAAGCTTTCTTT; clone_size: -; j_call: TRBJ1-1; d_call: -; v_call: TRBV24-1
cdr3_aa: CASSLLAGGDTQYF; cdr3_nt: TGTGCCAGCAGTCTTTTAGCGGGGGGGGATACGCAGTATTTT; clone_size: -; j_call: TRBJ2-3; d_call: TRBD2; v_call: TRBV6-5
cdr3_aa: CASSQGAGGHTGELFF; cdr3_nt: TGTGCCAGCAGCCAAGGTGCGGGAGGGCACACCGGGGAGCTGTTTTTT; clone_size: -; j_call: TRBJ2-2; d_call: TRBD2; v_call: TRBV3-1
cdr3_aa: CASSLGGVAETQYF; cdr3_nt: TGTGCCAGCAGCTTAGGCGGGGTGGCGGAGACCCAGTACTTC; clone_size: few; j_call: TRBJ2-5; d_call: -; v_call: TRBV7-2
cdr3_aa: CATSDPTGRSYNEQFF; cdr3_nt: TGTGCCACCAGTGATCCCACCGGGAGGTCCTACAATGAGCAGTTCTTC; clone_size: few; j_call: TRBJ2-1; d_call: TRBD2; v_call: TRBV24-1
cdr3_aa: CASSLNGQGTYNEQFF; cdr3_nt: TGTGCCAGCAGTTTAAATGGACAGGGTACCTACAATGAGCAGTTCTTC; clone_size: few; j_call: TRBJ2-1; d_call: TRBD1; v_call: TRBV12-3/TRBV12-4
cdr3_aa: CASSLLASGGTDTQYF; cdr3_nt: TGTGCCAGCAGCTTACTTGCTAGCGGGGGCACAGATACGCAGTATTTT; clone_size: -; j_call: TRBJ2-3; d_call: TRBD2; v_call: TRBV7-8
cdr3_aa: CASSSYTMDRNYEQYF; cdr3_nt: TGTGCCAGCAGCTCGTATACAATGGACAGGAACTACGAGCAGTACTTC; clone_size: few; j_call: TRBJ2-7; d_call: TRBD1; v_call: TRBV6-5
cdr3_aa: CASSQDWPGASSYNEQFF; cdr3_nt: TGTGCCAGCAGCCAAGATTGGCCTGGGGCTAGCAGCTACAATGAGCAGTTCTTC; clone_size: few; j_call: TRBJ2-1; d_call: -; v_call: TRBV14
cdr3_aa: CASSLAKSGRSTDTQYF; cdr3_nt: TGTGCCAGCAGCTTAGCAAAGAGCGGGAGGAGCACAGATACGCAGTATTTT; clone_size: -; j_call: TRBJ2-3; d_call: TRBD2; v_call: TRBV7-2
cdr3_aa: CASSTRGNSNQPQHF; cdr3_nt: TGTGCCAGCTCAACCAGGGGGAATAGCAATCAGCCCCAGCATTTT; clone_size: few; j_call: TRBJ1-5; d_call: TRBD1; v_call: TRBV18
cdr3_aa: CASSLEGDGNTIYF; cdr3_nt: TGCGCCAGCAGCTTGGAGGGTGACGGAAACACCATATATTTT; clone_size: few; j_call: TRBJ1-3; d_call: -; v_call: TRBV5-1
cdr3_aa: CSVPTGNTGELFF; cdr3_nt: TGCAGCGTCCCGACAGGGAACACCGGGGAGCTGTTTTTT; clone_size: few; j_call: TRBJ2-2; d_call: -; v_call: TRBV29-1
cdr3_aa: CASSIQGESYEQYF; cdr3_nt: TGTGCCAGTAGTATCCAGGGGGAGAGCTACGAGCAGTACTTC; clone_size: -; j_call: TRBJ2-7; d_call: TRBD1; v_call: TRBV19
cdr3_aa: CASSFASGGPRTDTQYF; cdr3_nt: TGTGCCAGCAGTTTCGCTAGCGGGGGCCCCCGGACAGATACGCAGTATTTT; clone_size: few; j_call: TRBJ2-3; d_call: TRBD2; v_call: TRBV12-3/TRBV12-4
cdr3_aa: CASRSTGNPDTQYF; cdr3_nt: TGTGCCAGCAGGTCTACAGGGAACCCAGATACGCAGTATTTT; clone_size: few; j_call: TRBJ2-3; d_call: -; v_call: TRBV7-9
cdr3_aa: CASSLKGAYEQYF; cdr3_nt: TGTGCCAGCAGCTTGAAAGGGGCCTACGAGCAGTACTTC; clone_size: few; j_call: TRBJ2-7; d_call: -; v_call: TRBV5-4
cdr3_aa: CASSWAGGWTEAFF; cdr3_nt: TGCGCCAGCAGCTGGGCTGGGGGGTGGACTGAAGCTTTCTTT; clone_size: -; j_call: TRBJ1-1; d_call: -; v_call: TRBV4-1
cdr3_aa: CAISSGWKTQYF; cdr3_nt: TGTGCCATCAGTTCAGGGTGGAAGACCCAGTACTTC; clone_size: few; j_call: TRBJ2-5; d_call: -; v_call: TRBV10-3
cdr3_aa: CASSPDVNTIYF; cdr3_nt: TGTGCCAGCTCACCGGACGTTAACACCATATATTTT; clone_size: -; j_call: TRBJ1-3; d_call: -; v_call: TRBV18
cdr3_aa: CASSSPDRGRAYEQYF; cdr3_nt: TGTGCCAGCTCATCTCCAGACAGGGGAAGAGCCTACGAGCAGTACTTC; clone_size: -; j_call: TRBJ2-7; d_call: TRBD1; v_call: TRBV18
cdr3_aa: CASSLVASGTPYEQYF; cdr3_nt: TGCGCCAGCAGCTTGGTTGCTAGCGGGACCCCCTACGAGCAGTACTTC; clone_size: -; j_call: TRBJ2-7; d_call: TRBD2; v_call: TRBV5-1
cdr3_aa: CASSLGLAPSYNEQFF; cdr3_nt: TGCGCCAGCAGCTTGGGCCTTGCGCCTTCCTACAATGAGCAGTTCTTC; clone_size: few; j_call: TRBJ2-1; d_call: -; v_call: TRBV5-1